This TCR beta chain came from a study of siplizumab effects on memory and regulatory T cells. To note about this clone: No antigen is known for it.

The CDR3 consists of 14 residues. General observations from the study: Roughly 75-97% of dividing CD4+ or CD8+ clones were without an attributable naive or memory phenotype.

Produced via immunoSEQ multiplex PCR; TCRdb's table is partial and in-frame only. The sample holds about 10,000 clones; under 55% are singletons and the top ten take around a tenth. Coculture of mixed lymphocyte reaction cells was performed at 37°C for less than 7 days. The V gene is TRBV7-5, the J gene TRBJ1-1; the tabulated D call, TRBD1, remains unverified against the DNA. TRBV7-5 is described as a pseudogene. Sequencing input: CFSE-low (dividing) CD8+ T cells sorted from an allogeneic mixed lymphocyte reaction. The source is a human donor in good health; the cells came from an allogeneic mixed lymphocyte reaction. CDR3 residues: CVRSLVAGNTEAFF. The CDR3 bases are TGTGTCAGAAGCTTAGTCGCAGGGAACACTGAAGCTTTCTTT.